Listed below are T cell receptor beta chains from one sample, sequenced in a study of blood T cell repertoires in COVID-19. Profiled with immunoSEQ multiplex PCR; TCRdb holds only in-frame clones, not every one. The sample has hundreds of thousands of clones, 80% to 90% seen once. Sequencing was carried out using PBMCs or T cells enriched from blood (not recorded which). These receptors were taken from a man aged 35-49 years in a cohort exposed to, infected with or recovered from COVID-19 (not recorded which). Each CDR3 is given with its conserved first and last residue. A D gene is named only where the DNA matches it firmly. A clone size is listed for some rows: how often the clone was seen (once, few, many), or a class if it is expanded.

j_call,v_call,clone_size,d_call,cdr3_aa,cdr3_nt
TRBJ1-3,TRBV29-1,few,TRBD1,CSALGQDSGNTIYF,TGCAGCGCCCTTGGACAGGACTCTGGAAACACCATATATTTT
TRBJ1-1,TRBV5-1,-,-,CASSLLRDTEAFF,TGCGCCAGCAGCTTATTGAGGGACACTGAAGCTTTCTTT
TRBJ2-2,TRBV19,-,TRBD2,CASSIDPTSGSSMGELFF,TGTGCCAGTAGTATAGATCCCACTAGCGGGAGCTCCATGGGGGAGCTGTTTTTT
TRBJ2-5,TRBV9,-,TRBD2,CASSLSGSETQYF,TGTGCCAGCAGCTTAAGCGGGAGTGAGACCCAGTACTTC
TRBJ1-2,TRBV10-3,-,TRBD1,CAINDRGINTNYGYTF,TGTGCCATCAACGACAGGGGGATTAACACTAACTATGGCTACACCTTC
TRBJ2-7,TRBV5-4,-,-,CASSFGGVLYEQYF,TGTGCCAGCAGCTTCGGGGGTGTATTGTACGAGCAGTACTTC
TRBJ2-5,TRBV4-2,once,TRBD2,CASSQFSLAVQETQYF,TGTGCCAGCAGCCAATTCTCACTAGCGGTCCAAGAGACCCAGTACTTC
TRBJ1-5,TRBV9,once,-,CASSSQGVGQPQHF,TGTGCCAGCAGCTCACAGGGAGTAGGCCAGCCCCAGCATTTT
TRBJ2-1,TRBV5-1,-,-,CASSQGRYNEQFF,TGCGCCAGCAGCCAGGGGCGATACAATGAGCAGTTCTTC
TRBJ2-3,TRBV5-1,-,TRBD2,CASSLGLAGSTDTQYF,TGCGCCAGCAGCTTGGGACTAGCGGGGTCCACAGATACGCAGTATTTT
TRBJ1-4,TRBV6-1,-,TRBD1,CASSERRGSNEKLFF,TGTGCCAGCAGTGAACGCAGGGGGTCTAATGAAAAACTGTTTTTT
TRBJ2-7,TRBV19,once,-,CASSQAGFDDEQYF,TGTGCCAGTAGTCAGGCTGGCTTCGACGACGAGCAGTACTTC
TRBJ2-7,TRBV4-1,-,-,CASSQVLAHEQYF,TGCGCCAGCAGCCAAGTTCTAGCTCACGAGCAGTACTTC
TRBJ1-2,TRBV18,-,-,CASSPLETAPNGYTF,TGTGCCAGCTCACCACTAGAGACAGCGCCTAATGGCTACACCTTC
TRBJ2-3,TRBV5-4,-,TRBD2,CASRPTSGRPPSTDTQYF,TGTGCCAGCAGGCCGACTAGCGGGAGGCCTCCTTCCACAGATACGCAGTATTTT
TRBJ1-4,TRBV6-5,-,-,CASRTGRAEEKLFF,TGTGCCAGCAGAACGGGCAGGGCCGAGGAAAAACTGTTTTTT
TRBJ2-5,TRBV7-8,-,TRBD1,CASSSGTVPETQYF,TGTGCCAGCAGCTCCGGGACAGTCCCAGAGACCCAGTACTTC
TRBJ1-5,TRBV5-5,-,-,CASSLARYSNQPQHF,TGTGCCAGCAGCTTGGCCAGGTATAGCAATCAGCCCCAGCATTTT
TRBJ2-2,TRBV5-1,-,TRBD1,CASSWGTGDTGELFF,TGCGCCAGCAGCTGGGGGACAGGGGATACCGGGGAGCTGTTTTTT
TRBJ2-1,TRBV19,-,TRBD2,CASSFGLAGAALDEQFF,TGTGCCAGTAGTTTCGGACTAGCGGGAGCAGCGTTGGATGAGCAGTTCTTC
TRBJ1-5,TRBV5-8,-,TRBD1,CASSTRTGIETQHF,TGTGCCAGCAGCACCCGGACAGGGATTGAGACCCAGCATTTT
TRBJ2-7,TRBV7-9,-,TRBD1,CASSLGTGPRYEQYF,TGTGCCAGCAGCTTGGGGACAGGGCCCCGCTACGAGCAGTACTTC
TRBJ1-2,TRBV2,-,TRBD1,CASNRGVGGYTF,TGTGCCAGCAACAGGGGGGTGGGTGGCTACACCTTC
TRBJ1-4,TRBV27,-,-,CASSLSGGINEKLFF,TGTGCCAGCAGTTTATCGGGGGGAATAAATGAAAAACTGTTTTTT
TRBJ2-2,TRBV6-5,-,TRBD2,CASSSPSGRAVGELFF,TGTGCCAGCAGTTCTCCTAGCGGGAGGGCCGTCGGGGAGCTGTTTTTT
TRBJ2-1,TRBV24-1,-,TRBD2,CATSDVTSGNNEQFF,TGTGCCACCAGTGATGTGACTAGCGGGAACAATGAGCAGTTCTTC
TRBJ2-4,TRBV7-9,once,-,CASSPGQYAKNIQYF,TGTGCCAGCAGCCCCGGACAGTACGCCAAAAACATTCAGTACTTC
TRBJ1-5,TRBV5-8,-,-,CASSLFLSNQPQHF,TGTGCCAGCAGCCTATTCCTTAGCAATCAGCCCCAGCATTTT
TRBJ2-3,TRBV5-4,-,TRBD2,CASSSLLAGGKDTQYF,TGTGCCAGCAGCTCCTTACTAGCGGGAGGGAAAGATACGCAGTATTTT
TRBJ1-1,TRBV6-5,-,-,CASSSRTANTEAFF,TGTGCCAGCAGTTCCCGGACAGCCAACACTGAAGCTTTCTTT
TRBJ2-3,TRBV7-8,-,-,CASSLFMGEVRTDTQYF,TGTGCCAGCAGCTTATTTATGGGGGAGGTCCGCACAGATACGCAGTATTTT
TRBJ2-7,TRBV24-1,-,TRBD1,CATSDSQGAPPYEQYF,TGTGCCACCAGTGATAGCCAGGGGGCACCTCCCTACGAGCAGTACTTC
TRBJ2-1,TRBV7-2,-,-,CASSFDSSYNEQFF,TGTGCCAGCAGCTTTGACAGCTCCTACAATGAGCAGTTCTTC
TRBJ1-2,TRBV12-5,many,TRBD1,CASGLGTGFNGYTF,TGTGCTAGTGGTTTGGGGACAGGGTTCAATGGCTACACCTTC
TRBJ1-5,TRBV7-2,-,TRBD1,CASSPKGQGYNQPQHF,TGTGCCAGCAGCCCCAAGGGACAGGGCTACAATCAGCCCCAGCATTTT
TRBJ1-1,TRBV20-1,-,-,CSGTVYTEAFF,TGCAGTGGGACAGTTTACACTGAAGCTTTCTTT
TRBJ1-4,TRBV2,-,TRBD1,CASRDRVLSEKLFF,TGTGCCAGCAGGGACAGGGTTTTGAGCGAAAAACTGTTTTTT
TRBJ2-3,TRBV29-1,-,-,CSVGEQAISTDTQYF,TGCAGCGTTGGAGAACAGGCCATCAGCACAGATACGCAGTATTTT
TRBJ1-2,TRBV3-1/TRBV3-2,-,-,CASSRVGAGYTF,TGTGCCAGCAGTAGGGTAGGGGCTGGCTACACCTTC
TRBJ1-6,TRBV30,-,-,CAWRGTSNSPLHF,TGTGCCTGGAGGGGGACAAGTAATTCACCCCTCCACTTT
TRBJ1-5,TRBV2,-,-,CASSEDGGTRQPQHF,TGTGCCAGCAGCGAGGACGGAGGGACGCGTCAGCCCCAGCATTTT
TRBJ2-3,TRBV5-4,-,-,CASSSQAASTDTQYF,TGTGCCAGCAGCTCACAAGCGGCTAGCACAGATACGCAGTATTTT
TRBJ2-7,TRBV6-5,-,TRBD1,CASSTDRGLNEQYF,TGTGCCAGCAGCACGGACAGGGGGCTGAACGAGCAGTACTTC
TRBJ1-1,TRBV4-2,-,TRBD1,CASSQAPDRVNTEAFF,TGTGCCAGCAGCCAAGCCCCGGACAGGGTGAACACTGAAGCTTTCTTT
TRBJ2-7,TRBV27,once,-,CASSLAGRYYEQYF,TGTGCCAGCAGTTTAGCGGGGAGGTACTACGAGCAGTACTTC
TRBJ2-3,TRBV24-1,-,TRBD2,CATSEPLAGGPGDTQYF,TGTGCCACCAGTGAACCGCTAGCGGGAGGGCCGGGAGATACGCAGTATTTT